What follows are 32 T cell receptor beta chains derived from one specimen sequenced in a study of cytomegalovirus exposure and HLA in healthy donors. PCR involved 60 Vbeta and 13 Jbeta primers. Produced via immunoSEQ multiplex PCR; TCRdb's table is partial and in-frame only. The repertoire holds roughly 90,000 clones, 90% seen once, with about 2.5% in the top ten. Sequenced material: PBMCs. These receptors were collected from a man younger than 35 in good health and CMV-seronegative.

The chain combines TRBV19 with TRBJ2-5; TRBD2 might be the D (6 bases). The CDR3 is 16 amino acids. Germline V gene lookup returns CDR1 LNHDA and CDR2 SQIVND (reference sequence). Trimming took 4 bases from V and 0 from J, leaving 15 bases between them. This CDR3 reads CASSTWGREYQETQYF. The CDR3 DNA is TGTGCCAGTAGTACATGGGGTCGGGAGTACCAAGAGACCCAGTACTTC. Filled out from reference TRBV19 and TRBJ2-5, the complete variable domain reads DGGITQSPKYLFRKEGQNVTLSCEQNLNHDAMYWYRQDPGQGLRLIYYSQIVNDFQKGDIAEGYSVSREKKESFPLTVTSAQKNPTAFYLCASSTWGREYQETQYFGPGTRLLVL.

This chain links TRBV7-2 with TRBJ2-3, with 9 bases lining up with TRBD2. Trimming removed 0 bases from V and 3 bases from J; junction bases left unmatched: 4. Germline V gene lookup returns CDR1 SGHTA and CDR2 FQGNSA. The CDR3 has 16 amino acids. The DNA of the CDR3 is TGTGCCAGCAGCTTAGCTCGCCTAGCGGGAACAGATACGCAGTATTTT. It translates to CASSLARLAGTDTQYF.

The chain recombines TRBV5-1 with TRBJ2-1, with TRBD1 identical over 8 bases. J lost 7 bases, V lost 5 bases, and 11 bases had no gene match. The CDR3 is 15 amino acids. In germline, CDR1 is SGHRS, CDR2 YFSETQ. The CDR3 reads CASSSPGTGKNEQFF. CDR3 bases: TGCGCCAGCAGTTCGCCCGGGACAGGTAAAAATGAGCAGTTCTTC.

This clone was seen more than once but under ten times. The chain employs TRBV19 and TRBJ1-2, with TRBD1 as a possible D gene (6 bases). The CDR3 consists of 14 residues. V was cut by 5 bases and J by 2 bases, with 12 bases left in between. CDR1 is LNHDA, CDR2 SQIVND, per germline (reference sequence). CDR3: CASSVTGKNYGYTF. In DNA form, the CDR3 reads TGTGCCAGTAGTGTAACAGGGAAGAACTATGGCTACACCTTC.

This clone was observed once. J is TRBJ2-7 and V is TRBV9; 9 nucleotides align to TRBD1. The CDR3 sequence is 14 residues long. Germline V gene data show CDR1 as SGDLS and CDR2 as YYNGEE. Trimming took 3 bases from V and 6 from J; bases not matched to a gene: 7. Here the CDR3 DNA reads TGTGCCAGCAGCGCCCGGGACAGGGTATCCGAGCAGTACTTC. Translation gives CASSARDRVSEQYF.

The chain combines TRBV4-3 with TRBJ2-1; D may be TRBD2 (6 bases). V lost 1 base, J lost 4 bases, and 11 bases lay in between. The germline V gene has CDR1 LGHNA and CDR2 YSLEER. CDR3 length: 15 residues. CDR3 sequence: CASSQGISGYNEQFF. CDR3 DNA: TGCGCCAGCAGCCAAGGAATTAGCGGTTACAATGAGCAGTTCTTC.

The gene calls are TRBV5-1 and TRBJ2-1; a possible D gene is TRBD2 (5 bases). V lost 2 bases, J lost 7 bases, and 13 bases lay in between. From germline, CDR1 is SGHRS and CDR2 YFSETQ. The CDR3 consists of 14 residues. The CDR3 nucleotides read TGCGCCAGCAGCTTTATCTCCCCGGGGAATGAGCAGTTCTTC. It translates to CASSFISPGNEQFF. Using reference TRBV5-1 and TRBJ2-1 for the parts outside the CDR3, the full variable domain is KAGVTQTPRYLIKTRGQQVTLSCSPISGHRSVSWYQQTPGQGLQFLFEYFSETQRNKGNFPGRFSGRQFSNSRSEMNVSTLELGDSALYLCASSFISPGNEQFFGPGTRLTVL.

This rearrangement joins TRBV9 to TRBJ2-7; 9 bases match TRBD2. V trimming: 0 bases; J trimming: 3 bases; junction bases outside the gene matches: 7. CDR3 length equals 16 residues. Germline V gene data show CDR1 as SGDLS and CDR2 as YYNGEE. The CDR3 DNA follows: TGTGCCAGCAGCGTAGCCTCTAGCGGGACGAGCTACGAGCAGTACTTC. It codes for CASSVASSGTSYEQYF.

This clone was observed a single time. J is TRBJ1-2 and V is TRBV7-9; 8 bases align to TRBD1. CDR1 is SEHNR and CDR2 is FQNEAQ in the germline V gene (reference sequence). The CDR3 is 17 amino acids. Trimming took 0 bases from V and 7 from J; bases not matched to a gene: 13. The CDR3 nucleotides are TGTGCCAGCAGCTTAGCCAACCAGGGGGCTGTCGTGACTGGCTACACCTTC. It translates to CASSLANQGAVVTGYTF.

The chain uses TRBV5-4 and TRBJ1-1; D might be TRBD1 (6 bases). Trimming removed 2 bases from V and 0 bases from J, with 11 bases in between. Per the germline V gene, CDR1 is SGHNT and CDR2 is YYREEE (reference sequence). The CDR3 covers 15 residues. CDR3: CASSFGQTMNTEAFF. The CDR3 region has the DNA TGTGCCAGCAGCTTCGGACAGACAATGAACACTGAAGCTTTCTTT.

CDR3 nucleotide sequence: TGCGCCAGCAGCTTGGGTAGAACAGATACGCAGTATTTT. This encodes CASSLGRTDTQYF. The rearrangement uses TRBV5-1 and TRBJ2-3; unclear D gene. Germline CDR1 reads SGHRS; CDR2 reads YFSETQ. This CDR3 contains 13 residues. Trimming shortened V by 0 bases and J by 3 bases, and 5 bases separated the two germline ends.

The chain employs TRBV29-1 and TRBJ2-7, with D perhaps TRBD2 (7 bases). CDR1 is SQVTM and CDR2 is ANQGSEA in the germline V gene. V lost 5 bases, J lost 2 bases, and 22 bases lay in between. There are 16 residues in the CDR3. The CDR3 loop is CSVSGGGRAPTYEQYF. The CDR3 bases are TGCAGCGTTAGTGGGGGGGGGCGGGCGCCGACCTACGAGCAGTACTTC.

The chain uses TRBV30 and TRBJ2-2, with TRBD2 matching 11 bases. V lost 6 bases to trimming and J lost 3 bases; unmatched junction nucleotides: 9. Germline CDR1 is GTSNPN and CDR2 is SVGIG (reference sequence). The CDR3 length is 16 residues. The CDR3 reads CACPGRLAGYTGELFF. The CDR3 DNA follows: TGTGCCTGCCCGGGTAGACTAGCGGGATACACCGGGGAGCTGTTTTTT.

CDR3 nucleotide sequence: TGTGCCAGTACCCATGGTGGGACAGGGAATCCAGATACGCAGTATTTT. Translation gives CASTHGGTGNPDTQYF. The J gene is TRBJ2-3, the V gene TRBV19; 9 bases map to TRBD1. With 7 bases clipped from V and 4 bases from J, the junction kept 12 bases outside the gene matches. The germline V gene has CDR1 LNHDA and CDR2 SQIVND (reference sequence). CDR3 size: 16 residues.

This chain uses TRBV7-9 with TRBJ1-4; D unresolved. The CDR3 consists of 14 residues. Trimming left V 2 bases short and J 2 bases short, with 6 bases between. Germline V gene sequence: CDR1 SEHNR, CDR2 FQNEAQ (reference sequence). The CDR3 region has the DNA TGTGCCAGCAGCTTAAGCAATACTAATGAAAAACTGTTTTTT. Translation: CASSLSNTNEKLFF.

The chain recombines TRBV9 with TRBJ2-7; 7 nucleotides align to TRBD1. The CDR3 has 14 residues. The ends lost 3 bases at V and 3 bases at J; junction bases unmatched: 6. Germline V gives CDR1 SGDLS, CDR2 YYNGEE. DNA of the CDR3: TGTGCCAGCAGCGCAACGGGACAGCACTACGAGCAGTACTTC. Translation: CASSATGQHYEQYF.

The chain has TRBV18 and TRBJ1-4; 7 bases are shared with TRBD1. Per the germline V gene, CDR1 is KGHSH and CDR2 is LQKENI. CDR3 length: 14 amino acids. Trimming removed 4 bases from V and 5 bases from J; junction bases left unmatched: 4. The CDR3 spells CASSRQGVNEKLFF. CDR3 sequence (DNA): TGTGCCAGCTCACGACAGGGTGTGAATGAAAAACTGTTTTTT.

This clone was counted a few times. This rearrangement joins TRBV27 to TRBJ1-5; TRBD1 matches at 9 bases. This CDR3 comprises 17 residues. From germline, CDR1 is MNHEY and CDR2 SMNVEV (reference sequence). The ends lost 5 bases at V and 5 bases at J; junction bases unmatched: 13. CDR3 in amino acids: CASSPEKQGARYQPQHF. The CDR3, as DNA: TGTGCCAGCAGTCCGGAGAAACAGGGGGCGAGATATCAGCCCCAGCATTTT.

The chain employs TRBV7-9 and TRBJ2-5; D is ambiguous. The CDR3 contains 15 residues. Germline V CDR1 and CDR2: SEHNR, FQNEAQ (reference sequence). Trimming shortened V by 1 base and J by 1 base, and 10 bases separated the two germline ends. The CDR3 region is CASSLVGNTQETQYF. CDR3 nucleotide sequence: TGTGCCAGCAGCTTAGTGGGCAATACCCAAGAGACCCAGTACTTC.

Note on this clone: Its ends do not fully match the called genes, so a read error is possible. The CDR3 is CSSSLIAGQGYGYTF. The CDR3 DNA follows: TGTTCCAGCAGCTTAATCGCAGGACAGGGCTATGGCTACACCTTC. The chain carries TRBV7-9 and TRBJ1-2; 8 bases agree with TRBD1. Germline V CDR1 and CDR2: SEHNR, FQNEAQ (reference sequence). The CDR3 extends over 15 amino acids.

The chain has TRBV6-1 and TRBJ2-1; TRBD2 agrees at 12 bases. Per the germline V gene, CDR1 is MNHNS and CDR2 is SASEGT. V dropped 4 bases and J dropped 0; count of bases not matched to a gene: 4. This CDR3 has 17 residues. The chain's CDR3 is CASSGLAGGPSYNEQFF. CDR3 sequence (DNA): TGTGCCAGCAGTGGGCTAGCGGGAGGGCCCTCCTACAATGAGCAGTTCTTC.

On this clone itself: Sequence at one end of the junction differs from germline and may be a read error. This sample also contains other DNA sequences that code for the same CDR3. The chain is built from TRBV5-1 and TRBJ2-3, with D uncertain. There are 17 residues in the CDR3. Per the germline V gene, CDR1 is SGHRS and CDR2 is YFSETQ. The DNA for the CDR3 is TGTGCCAGCAGCCCTAAACCCCCGCGCCTCAGCACAGATACGCAGTATTTT. Amino acid sequence: CASSPKPPRLSTDTQYF.

This sequence joins TRBV25-1 and TRBJ2-3; a weak D match, TRBD1 (6 bases). V was pared by 8 bases and J by 3 bases, with 15 bases between. The CDR3 runs 14 residues. The germline CDR1 and CDR2 sequences are MGHDK and SYGVNS. Written as DNA, the CDR3 is TGTGCCAGCGAGCAGGGGTTTGGAACAGATACGCAGTATTTT. It is translated as CASEQGFGTDTQYF.

CDR3 nucleotides: TGTGCCAGCAAGGGGGACAGCGCCACCTACGAGCAGTACTTC. Residues: CASKGDSATYEQYF. The genes are TRBV6-1 and TRBJ2-7, with 7 bases lining up with TRBD1. Germline-derived CDR1 and CDR2 are MNHNS and SASEGT. V trimming: 7 bases; J trimming: 2 bases; junction bases outside the gene matches: 8. CDR3 length equals 14 residues.

This clone occurred once. The CDR3 bases are TGTGCCAGCAGCTTTGGGACAGGGGAGTACGAGCAGTACTTC. This sequence encodes CASSFGTGEYEQYF. The chain couples TRBV7-2 to TRBJ2-5; 10 bases line up with TRBD1. The J call may be in error: the DNA end matches TRBJ2-7 better. The CDR3 length is 14 residues. Per the germline V gene, CDR1 is SGHTA and CDR2 is FQGNSA.

The CDR3 loop is CASSIGGGANNQPQHF. The CDR3 nucleotides read TGTGCCAGTAGTATAGGAGGGGGGGCGAACAATCAGCCCCAGCATTTT. The genes are TRBV19 and TRBJ1-5; D might be TRBD1 (6 bases). The V and J ends lost 1 base and 3 bases respectively, with 13 bases between them. This CDR3 comprises 16 residues. Germline CDR1 is LNHDA and CDR2 is SQIVND (reference sequence).

This chain uses TRBV28 with TRBJ2-1; D ambiguous. Looked up from germline, CDR1 is MDHEN and CDR2 is SYDVKM. V shed 3 bases and J shed 3 bases, with 9 bases lying between them. The CDR3 contains 14 residues. The CDR3 here is CASSFLLNYNEQFF. CDR3 coding DNA: TGTGCCAGCAGTTTTCTCCTAAACTACAATGAGCAGTTCTTC.

V usage is TRBV28 and J usage is TRBJ2-7; TRBD2 is a possible D gene (5 bases). CDR1 is MDHEN and CDR2 is SYDVKM in the germline V gene. This CDR3 comprises 11 residues. V was pared by 10 bases and J by 3 bases, with 10 bases between. CDR3 nucleotide sequence: TGTGCCACTACCGGACTCTACGAGCAGTACTTC. It encodes CATTGLYEQYF.

CDR3 bases: TGTGCCAGCAGCGCCAGATCCCGCTATGGCTACACCTTC. Translating it yields CASSARSRYGYTF. The rearrangement links TRBV13 to TRBJ1-2; D call uncertain. Looked up from germline, CDR1 is PRHDT and CDR2 is FYEKMQ (reference sequence). Between the trimmed V and J ends, which lost 5 bases and 4 bases, there was a span of 11 bases. The CDR3 loop spans 13 amino acids.

This sequence joins TRBV28 and TRBJ1-5, with no clear D. This CDR3 has 14 residues. Germline assignment: CDR1 MDHEN and CDR2 SYDVKM. V dropped 8 bases and J dropped 4 bases, with 15 bases sitting between them. CDR3 residues: CASDPPEDNQPQHF. CDR3 nucleotide sequence: TGTGCCAGCGATCCCCCCGAGGATAATCAGCCCCAGCATTTT.

This clone has just one count. This chain uses TRBV7-9 with TRBJ2-1, with 12 bases lining up with TRBD2. Germline V gene lookup returns CDR1 SEHNR and CDR2 FQNEAQ (reference sequence). There are 16 residues in the CDR3. J lost 7 bases, V lost 3 bases, and 7 bases had no gene match. This chain's CDR3 is CASSFHLAGGMNEQFF. The CDR3 nucleotides are TGTGCCAGCAGCTTTCACCTAGCGGGAGGGATGAATGAGCAGTTCTTC.

This clone was recorded only once. The gene calls are TRBV14 and TRBJ2-7; 8 bases line up with TRBD2. V lost 1 base and J lost 4; bases outside the gene matches: 15. The CDR3 consists of 18 residues. The germline CDR1 and CDR2 sequences are SGHDN and FVKESK. The CDR3 loop is CASSQAALNTGLGYEQYF. CDR3 nucleotides: TGTGCCAGCAGCCAAGCCGCACTAAATACGGGACTAGGATACGAGCAGTACTTC. The complete variable domain, with remaining parts taken from reference TRBV14 and TRBJ2-7, reads EAGVTQFPSHSVIEKGQTVTLRCDPISGHDNLYWYRRVMGKEIKFLLHFVKESKQDESGMPNNRFLAERTGGTYSTLKVQPAELEDSGVYFCASSQAALNTGLGYEQYFGPGTRLTVT.